These 14 T cell receptor beta chains came from one sample sequenced in a study of cytomegalovirus exposure and HLA in healthy donors. Generated by immunoSEQ multiplex PCR, the TCRdb table keeps only in-frame clones and is missing some. This sample has over 150,000 clones; more than 70% occur once, and the top ten carry about 1.9%. The specimen sequenced was PBMCs. Receptors originate from a human donor in good health.

The genes are TRBV11-2 and TRBJ2-7; possibly TRBD2 for D (6 bases). CDR3 length equals 16 residues. CDR1 SGHAT and CDR2 FQNNGV come from the germline V gene. Trimming shortened V by 6 bases and J by 2 bases, and 20 bases separated the two germline ends. CDR3 region: CASSFLAWGETYEQYF. For the CDR3, the DNA is TGTGCCAGCAGTTTCTTAGCGTGGGGGGAAACCTACGAGCAGTACTTC.

On this clone: A read error may account for a junction end that differs from germline. The gene calls are TRBV30 and TRBJ2-2, with D perhaps matching TRBD2 (5 bases). The CDR3 runs to 13 residues. The germline gives CDR1 GTSNPN, CDR2 SVGIG (reference sequence). The CDR3 is CAWNSANTGELFF. The CDR3 DNA is TGTGCATGGAATAGCGCAAACACCGGGGAGCTGTTTTTT.

The chain employs TRBV15 and TRBJ2-7, with 11 bases matching TRBD2. Germline lookup yields CDR1 LNHNV and CDR2 YYDKDF (reference sequence). The V gene end was trimmed by 6 bases and the J gene end by 2 bases; junction bases not matched to a gene: 6. The CDR3 is 15 residues long. As DNA, the CDR3 is TGTGCCACCAGAGAGTTGACTAGCGGGACCTACGAGCAGTACTTC. Encoded protein: CATRELTSGTYEQYF.

This sequence joins TRBV29-1 and TRBJ1-1; TRBD1 matches at 8 bases. Germline V gene sequence: CDR1 SQVTM, CDR2 ANQGSEA. V was pared by 3 bases and J by 4 bases, with 10 bases of the junction left unmatched. CDR3 length: 15 amino acids. The CDR3 here is CSVEDRVGRGTEAFF. The CDR3 DNA is TGCAGCGTTGAGGACAGGGTTGGTAGGGGCACTGAAGCTTTCTTT.

The chain combines TRBV5-4 with TRBJ1-4; the D gene is possibly TRBD1 (5 bases). Germline assignment: CDR1 SGHNT and CDR2 YYREEE (reference sequence). The CDR3 is 13 residues long. V lost 1 base and J 8 bases, leaving 9 bases between the germline ends. The CDR3 DNA reads as TGTGCCAGCAGCTTGCCAGGGAACGAAAAACTGTTTTTT. Amino acid sequence: CASSLPGNEKLFF.

The rearrangement joins TRBV29-1 to TRBJ2-3; 8 bases are a match to TRBD2. The CDR3 runs to 17 residues. Germline V gene lookup returns CDR1 SQVTM and CDR2 ANQGSEA. V shed 7 bases, J shed 0 bases, and the junction held 15 bases outside the gene matches. The CDR3 DNA reads as TGCAGCGCGATTGGGGTAGCGGGGCTAACTAGCACAGATACGCAGTATTTT. This translates into CSAIGVAGLTSTDTQYF.

The chain combines TRBV7-6 with TRBJ2-1, with D tentatively TRBD1 (5 bases). The CDR3 spans 15 residues. V lost 0 bases to trimming and J lost 9 bases, with 15 bases between them. Germline CDR1 SGHVS, CDR2 FNYEAQ. The CDR3 DNA sequence: TGTGCCAGCAGCTTAGCGCTTCAGGGAATGGGTGAGCAGTTCTTC. As protein: CASSLALQGMGEQFF.

The V and J genes are TRBV4-1 and TRBJ2-1, with 7 nucleotides matching TRBD1. The CDR3 has 15 residues. The J segment lost 4 bases and the V segment lost 2 bases, leaving 5 bases of the junction unmatched. Germline V gene lookup returns CDR1 MGHRA and CDR2 YSYEKL. This CDR3 is CASSQLGTAYNEQFF. DNA for the CDR3: TGCGCCAGCAGCCAACTCGGGACAGCATACAATGAGCAGTTCTTC.

The chain links TRBV5-8 to TRBJ2-3; 8 bases map to TRBD2. The V and J ends lost 3 bases and 6 bases, in that order; junction bases with no gene match: 6. The CDR3 covers 14 residues. In germline, CDR1 is SGHTS, CDR2 YDEGEE. The CDR3 region is CASSSGGATDTQYF. CDR3 in DNA: TGTGCCAGCAGCTCCGGGGGGGCCACCGATACGCAGTATTTT.

J is TRBJ1-1 and V is TRBV29-1; D perhaps matches TRBD1 (6 bases). The length of the CDR3 is 11 residues. V shed 5 bases and J shed 5 bases, with 9 bases lying between them. The germline gives CDR1 SQVTM, CDR2 ANQGSEA. The CDR3 protein is CSVLRGTEAFF. The CDR3 DNA reads TGCAGCGTTTTGAGGGGGACTGAAGCTTTCTTT.

The chain combines TRBV15 with TRBJ1-1, with 9 bases that match TRBD1. V lost 3 bases to trimming and J lost 8 bases; unmatched junction nucleotides: 16. The CDR3 totals 17 residues. Germline CDR1 reads LNHNV; CDR2 reads YYDKDF (reference sequence). CDR3 nucleotides: TGTGCCACCAGCAGGGGGGAGGGGACAGGGACTCCTCCCGAAGCTTTCTTT. Translation: CATSRGEGTGTPPEAFF. Combining the CDR3 with reference TRBV15 and TRBJ1-1 gives the whole variable domain DAMVIQNPRYQVTQFGKPVTLSCSQTLNHNVMYWYQQKSSQAPKLLFHYYDKDFNNEADTPDNFQSRRPNTSFCFLDIRSPGLGDTAMYLCATSRGEGTGTPPEAFFGQGTRLTVV.

This rearrangement joins TRBV27 to TRBJ2-1, with TRBD2 identical over 12 bases. Trimming cost V 2 bases and J 8 bases; bases outside gene matches: 10. There are 17 residues in the CDR3. CDR1 and CDR2 from the germline V gene are MNHEY and SMNVEV (reference sequence). CDR3 sequence (DNA): TGTGCCAGCAGTTTAGACGGACTAGCGGGGCGTCCGTATGAGCAGTTCTTC. This sequence encodes CASSLDGLAGRPYEQFF.

This clone was found a few times. The chain recombines TRBV6-5 with TRBJ1-2; 7 bases agree with TRBD1. V shed 6 bases and J 8 bases; nucleotides not matched to a gene: 6. Germline V gene data show CDR1 as MNHEY and CDR2 as SVGAGI. The CDR3 is made up of 12 amino acids. The CDR3 coding sequence is TGTGCCAGCAGGGGACAGATAAGCGGCTACACCTTC. Protein: CASRGQISGYTF.

This rearrangement joins TRBV7-9 to TRBJ1-5; D unclear. Germline assignment: CDR1 SEHNR and CDR2 FQNEAQ (reference sequence). With 1 base removed from V and 3 bases from J, the gap between germline ends came to 7 bases. The CDR3 length is 14 residues. The CDR3 is CASSLGGNNQPQHF. CDR3 sequence (DNA): TGTGCCAGCAGCTTAGGAGGGAACAATCAGCCCCAGCATTTT.